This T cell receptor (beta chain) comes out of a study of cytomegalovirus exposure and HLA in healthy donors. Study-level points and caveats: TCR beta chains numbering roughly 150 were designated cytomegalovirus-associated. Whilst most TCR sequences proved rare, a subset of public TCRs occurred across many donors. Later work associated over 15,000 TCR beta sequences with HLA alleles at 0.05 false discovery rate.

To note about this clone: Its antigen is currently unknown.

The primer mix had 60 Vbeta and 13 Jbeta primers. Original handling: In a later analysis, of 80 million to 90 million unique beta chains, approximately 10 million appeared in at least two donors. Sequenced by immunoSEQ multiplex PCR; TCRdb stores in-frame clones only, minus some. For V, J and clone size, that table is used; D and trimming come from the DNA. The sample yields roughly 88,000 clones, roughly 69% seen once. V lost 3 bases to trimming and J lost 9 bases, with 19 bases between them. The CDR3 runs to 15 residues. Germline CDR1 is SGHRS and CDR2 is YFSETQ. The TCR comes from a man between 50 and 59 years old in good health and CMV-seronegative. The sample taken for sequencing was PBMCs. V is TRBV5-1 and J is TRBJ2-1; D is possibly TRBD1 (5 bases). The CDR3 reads CASSSSLQEYGEQFF. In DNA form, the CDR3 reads TGCGCCAGCAGCTCCTCCCTACAGGAGTACGGTGAGCAGTTCTTC.